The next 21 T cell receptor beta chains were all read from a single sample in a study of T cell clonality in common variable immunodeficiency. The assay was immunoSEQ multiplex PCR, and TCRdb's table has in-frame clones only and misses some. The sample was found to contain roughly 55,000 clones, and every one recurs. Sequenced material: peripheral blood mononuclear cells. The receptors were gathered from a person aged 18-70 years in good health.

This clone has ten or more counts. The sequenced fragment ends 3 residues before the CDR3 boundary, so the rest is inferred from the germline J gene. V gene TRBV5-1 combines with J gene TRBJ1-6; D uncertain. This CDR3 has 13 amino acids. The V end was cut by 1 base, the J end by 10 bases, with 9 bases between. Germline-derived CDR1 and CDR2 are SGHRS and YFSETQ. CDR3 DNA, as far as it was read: TGCGCCAGCAGCTTGTCATCGCGGTCACCC. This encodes CASSLSSRSP. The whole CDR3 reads CASSLSSRSPLHF. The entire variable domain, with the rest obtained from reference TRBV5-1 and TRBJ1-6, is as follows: KAGVTQTPRYLIKTRGQQVTLSCSPISGHRSVSWYQQTPGQGLQFLFEYFSETQRNKGNFPGRFSGRQFSNSRSEMNVSTLELGDSALYLCASSLSSRSPLHFGNGTRLTVT.

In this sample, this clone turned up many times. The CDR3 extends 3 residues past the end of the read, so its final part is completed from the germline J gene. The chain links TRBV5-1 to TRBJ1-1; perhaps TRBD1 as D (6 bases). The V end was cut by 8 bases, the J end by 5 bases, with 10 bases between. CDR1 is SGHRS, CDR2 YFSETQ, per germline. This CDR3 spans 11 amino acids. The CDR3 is CASKGETEAFF. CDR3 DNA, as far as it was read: TGCGCCAGTAAGGGGGAGACTGAA.

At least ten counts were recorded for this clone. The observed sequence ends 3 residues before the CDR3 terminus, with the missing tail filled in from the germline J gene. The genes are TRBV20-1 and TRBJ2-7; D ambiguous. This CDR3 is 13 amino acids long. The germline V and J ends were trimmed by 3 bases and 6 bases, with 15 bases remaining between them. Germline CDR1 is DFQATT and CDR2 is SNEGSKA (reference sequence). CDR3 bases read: TGCAGTGCTAGGATCCCGAGACAAGTCGAG. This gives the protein CSARIPRQVE. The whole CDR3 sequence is CSARIPRQVEQYF.

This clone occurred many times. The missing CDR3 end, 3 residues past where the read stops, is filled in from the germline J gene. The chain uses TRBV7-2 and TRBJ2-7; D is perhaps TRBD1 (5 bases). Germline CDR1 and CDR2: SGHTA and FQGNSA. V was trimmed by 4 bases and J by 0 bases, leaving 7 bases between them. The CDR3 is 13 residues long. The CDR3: CASSWGYSYEQYF. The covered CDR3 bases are TGTGCCAGCAGCTGGGGCTACTCCTACGAG.

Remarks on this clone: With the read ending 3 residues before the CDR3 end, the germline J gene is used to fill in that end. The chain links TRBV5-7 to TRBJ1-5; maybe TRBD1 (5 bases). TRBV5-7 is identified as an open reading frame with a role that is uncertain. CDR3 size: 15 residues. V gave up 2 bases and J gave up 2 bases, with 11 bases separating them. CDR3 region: CASSFGGEGNQPQHF. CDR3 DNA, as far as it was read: TGTGCCAGCAGCTTCGGGGGGGAAGGCAATCAGCCC.

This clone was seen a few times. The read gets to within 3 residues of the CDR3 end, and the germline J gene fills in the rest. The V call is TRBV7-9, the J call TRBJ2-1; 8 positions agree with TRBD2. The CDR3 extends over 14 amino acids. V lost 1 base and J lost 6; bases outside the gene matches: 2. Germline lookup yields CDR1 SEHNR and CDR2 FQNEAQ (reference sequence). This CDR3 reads CASSLEGTSNEQFF. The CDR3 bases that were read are TGTGCCAGCAGCTTAGAAGGGACTAGCAATGAG.

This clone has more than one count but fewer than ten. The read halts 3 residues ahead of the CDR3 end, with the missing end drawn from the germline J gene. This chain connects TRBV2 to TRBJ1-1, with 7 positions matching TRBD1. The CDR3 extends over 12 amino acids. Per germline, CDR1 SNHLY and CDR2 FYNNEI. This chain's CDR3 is CASSHQDREAFF. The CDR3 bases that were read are TGTGCCAGCAGCCACCAGGACAGGGAA.

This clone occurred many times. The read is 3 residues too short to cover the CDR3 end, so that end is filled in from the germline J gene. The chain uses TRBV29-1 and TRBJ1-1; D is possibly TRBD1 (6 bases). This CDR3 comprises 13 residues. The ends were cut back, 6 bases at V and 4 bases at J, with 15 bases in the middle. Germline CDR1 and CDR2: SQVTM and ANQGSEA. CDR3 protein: CSVIQGWATEAFF. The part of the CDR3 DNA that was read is TGCAGCGTAATCCAGGGGTGGGCCACTGAA. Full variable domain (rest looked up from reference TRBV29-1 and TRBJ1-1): SAVISQKPSRDICQRGTSLTIQCQVDSQVTMMFWYRQQPGQSLTLIATANQGSEATYESGFVIDKFPISRPNLTFSTLTVSNMSPEDSSIYLCSVIQGWATEAFFGQGTRLTVV.

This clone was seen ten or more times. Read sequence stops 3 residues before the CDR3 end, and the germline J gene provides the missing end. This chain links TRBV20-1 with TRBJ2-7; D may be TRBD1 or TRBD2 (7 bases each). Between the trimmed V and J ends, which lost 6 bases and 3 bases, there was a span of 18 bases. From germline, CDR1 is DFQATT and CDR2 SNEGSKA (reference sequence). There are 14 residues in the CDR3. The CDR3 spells CSASRGAGVYEQYF. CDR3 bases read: TGCAGTGCCAGCAGGGGGGCGGGAGTCTACGAG.

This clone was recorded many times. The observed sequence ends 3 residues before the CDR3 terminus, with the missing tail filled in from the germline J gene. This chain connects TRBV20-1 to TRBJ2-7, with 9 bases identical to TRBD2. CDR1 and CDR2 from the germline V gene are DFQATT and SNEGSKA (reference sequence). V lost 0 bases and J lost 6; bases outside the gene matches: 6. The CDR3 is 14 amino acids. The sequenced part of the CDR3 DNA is TGCAGTGCTAGAGATGGGGTAGCGGGAGTCGAG. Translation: CSARDGVAGVE. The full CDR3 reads CSARDGVAGVEQYF.

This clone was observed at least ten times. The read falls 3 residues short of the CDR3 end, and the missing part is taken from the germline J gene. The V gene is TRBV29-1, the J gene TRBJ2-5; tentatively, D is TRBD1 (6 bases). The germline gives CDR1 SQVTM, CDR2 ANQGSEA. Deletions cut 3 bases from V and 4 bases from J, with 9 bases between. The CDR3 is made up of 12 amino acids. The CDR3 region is CSVEGAGETQYF. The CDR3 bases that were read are TGCAGCGTTGAGGGGGCGGGAGAGACC.

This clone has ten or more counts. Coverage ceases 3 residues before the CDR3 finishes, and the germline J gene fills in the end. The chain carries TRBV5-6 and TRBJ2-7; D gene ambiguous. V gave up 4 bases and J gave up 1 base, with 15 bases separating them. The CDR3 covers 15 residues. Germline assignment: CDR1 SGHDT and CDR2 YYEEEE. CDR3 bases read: TGTGCCAGCAGCCCTGATGGTGGCAGTTCCTACGAG. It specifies CASSPDGGSSYE. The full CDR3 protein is CASSPDGGSSYEQYF.

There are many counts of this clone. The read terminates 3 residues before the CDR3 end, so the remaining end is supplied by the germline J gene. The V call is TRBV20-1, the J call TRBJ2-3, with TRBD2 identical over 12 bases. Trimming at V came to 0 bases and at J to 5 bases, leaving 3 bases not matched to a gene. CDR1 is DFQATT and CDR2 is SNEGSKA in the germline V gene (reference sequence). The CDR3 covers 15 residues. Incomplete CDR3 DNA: TGCAGTGCTAGAGAGACTAGCGGGAGTCTAGATACG. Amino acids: CSARETSGSLDT. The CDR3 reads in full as CSARETSGSLDTQYF.

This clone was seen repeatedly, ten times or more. The CDR3 bases that were read are TGTGCCAGCAGACTTACCGGGGAG. This sequence encodes CASRLTGE. The full-length CDR3 reads as CASRLTGELFF. This sequence joins TRBV11-1 and TRBJ2-2; D is undetermined. Sequencing ends 3 residues short of the CDR3 end; the germline J gene provides the rest. Per germline, CDR1 SGHAT and CDR2 FQDESV (reference sequence). Trimming took 6 bases from V and 5 from J, leaving 4 bases between them. The CDR3 sequence is 11 residues long.

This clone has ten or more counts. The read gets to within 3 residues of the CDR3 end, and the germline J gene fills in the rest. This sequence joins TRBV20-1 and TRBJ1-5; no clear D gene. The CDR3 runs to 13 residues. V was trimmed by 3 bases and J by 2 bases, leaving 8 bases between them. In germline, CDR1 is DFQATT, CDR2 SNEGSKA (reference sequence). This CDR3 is CSASPGGNQPQHF. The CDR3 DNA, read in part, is TGCAGTGCTAGTCCCGGGGGCAATCAGCCC.

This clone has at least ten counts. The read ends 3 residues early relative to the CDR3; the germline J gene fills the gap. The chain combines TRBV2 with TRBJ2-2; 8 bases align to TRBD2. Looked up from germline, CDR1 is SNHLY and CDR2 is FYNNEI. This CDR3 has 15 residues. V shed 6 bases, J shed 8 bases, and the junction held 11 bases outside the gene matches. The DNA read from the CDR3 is TGTGCCAGCAGCTGGAGCGGGAGCTTTCTTGGGGAG. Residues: CASSWSGSFLGE. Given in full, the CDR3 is CASSWSGSFLGELFF.

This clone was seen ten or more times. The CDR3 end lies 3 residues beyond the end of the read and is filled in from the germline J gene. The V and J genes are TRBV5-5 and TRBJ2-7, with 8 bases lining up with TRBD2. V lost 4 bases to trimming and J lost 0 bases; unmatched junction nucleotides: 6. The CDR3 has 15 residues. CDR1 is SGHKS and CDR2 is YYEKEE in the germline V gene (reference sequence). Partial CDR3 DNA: TGTGCCAGCAGCGGAACTAGCGGAAGCTCCTACGAG. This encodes CASSGTSGSSYE. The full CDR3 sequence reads CASSGTSGSSYEQYF.

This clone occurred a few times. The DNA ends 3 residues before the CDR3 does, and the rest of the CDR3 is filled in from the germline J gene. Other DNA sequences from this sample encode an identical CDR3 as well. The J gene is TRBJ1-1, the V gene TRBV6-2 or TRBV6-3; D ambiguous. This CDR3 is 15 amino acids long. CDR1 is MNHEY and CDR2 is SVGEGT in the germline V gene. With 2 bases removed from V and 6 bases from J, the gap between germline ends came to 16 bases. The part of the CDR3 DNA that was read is TGTGCCAGCAGTTACGGACTAATTAACGGGGCTGAA. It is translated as CASSYGLINGAE. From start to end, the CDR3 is CASSYGLINGAEAFF.

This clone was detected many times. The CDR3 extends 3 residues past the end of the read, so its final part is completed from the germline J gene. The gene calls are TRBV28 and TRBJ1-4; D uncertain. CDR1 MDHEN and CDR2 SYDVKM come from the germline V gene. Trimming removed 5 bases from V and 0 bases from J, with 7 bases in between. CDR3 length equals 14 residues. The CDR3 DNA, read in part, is TGTGCCAGCAGTGAAGTAGCAACTAATGAAAAA. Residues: CASSEVATNEK. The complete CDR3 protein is CASSEVATNEKLFF.

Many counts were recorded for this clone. The part of the CDR3 DNA that was read is TGTGCCAGCTCCGCAGGGGACATTAGCAATCAGCCC. Translation: CASSAGDISNQP. The whole CDR3 sequence is CASSAGDISNQPQHF. The chain combines TRBV6-2 or TRBV6-3 with TRBJ1-5; D possibly corresponds to TRBD1 (6 bases). Read sequence stops 3 residues before the CDR3 end, and the germline J gene provides the missing end. The CDR3 consists of 15 residues. From germline, CDR1 is MNHEY and CDR2 SVGEGT. The ends were cut back, 8 bases at V and 0 bases at J, with 14 bases in the middle.

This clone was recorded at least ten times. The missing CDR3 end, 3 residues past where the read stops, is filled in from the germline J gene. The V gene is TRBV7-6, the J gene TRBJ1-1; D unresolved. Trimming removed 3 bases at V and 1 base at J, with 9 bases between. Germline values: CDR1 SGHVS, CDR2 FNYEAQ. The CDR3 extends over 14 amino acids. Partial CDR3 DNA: TGTGCCAGCAGCTTGCGGGAGGGGAACACTGAA. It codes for CASSLREGNTE. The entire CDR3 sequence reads CASSLREGNTEAFF. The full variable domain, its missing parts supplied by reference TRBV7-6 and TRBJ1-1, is GAGVSQSPRYKVTKRGQDVALRCDPISGHVSLYWYRQALGQGPEFLTYFNYEAQQDKSGLPNDRFSAERPEGSISTLTIQRTEQRDSAMYRCASSLREGNTEAFFGQGTRLTVV.